This TCR beta chain was recovered during a study of blood T cell repertoires in COVID-19. The overall study: The samples span acute and convalescent COVID-19 from the United States, Italy and Spain. Sources were T cells, B-cell-depleted T cells, or PBMCs; the material itself was cDNA or gDNA.

Methods used by the authors: By means of reference gene primer amplification, nucleated cell counts were estimated. Produced via immunoSEQ multiplex PCR; TCRdb's table is partial and in-frame only. The D gene and trimming were derived from the DNA, and the V and J assignments and clone size from that table. The table shows about 74,000 clones, with just under 85% occurring only once. Germline CDR1 is LGHNA and CDR2 is YSLEER. V dropped 4 bases and J dropped 3 bases, with 15 bases sitting between them. The CDR3 runs to 15 residues. This sequence joins TRBV4-3 and TRBJ1-2; D is unresolved. The receptor was isolated from a man between 65 and 79 years old with acute or convalescent COVID-19. The source material was peripheral blood. CDR3 DNA sequence: TGCGCCAGCAGCCCTTCGTTGGCCTCAGACTATGGCTACACCTTC. Protein product: CASSPSLASDYGYTF.